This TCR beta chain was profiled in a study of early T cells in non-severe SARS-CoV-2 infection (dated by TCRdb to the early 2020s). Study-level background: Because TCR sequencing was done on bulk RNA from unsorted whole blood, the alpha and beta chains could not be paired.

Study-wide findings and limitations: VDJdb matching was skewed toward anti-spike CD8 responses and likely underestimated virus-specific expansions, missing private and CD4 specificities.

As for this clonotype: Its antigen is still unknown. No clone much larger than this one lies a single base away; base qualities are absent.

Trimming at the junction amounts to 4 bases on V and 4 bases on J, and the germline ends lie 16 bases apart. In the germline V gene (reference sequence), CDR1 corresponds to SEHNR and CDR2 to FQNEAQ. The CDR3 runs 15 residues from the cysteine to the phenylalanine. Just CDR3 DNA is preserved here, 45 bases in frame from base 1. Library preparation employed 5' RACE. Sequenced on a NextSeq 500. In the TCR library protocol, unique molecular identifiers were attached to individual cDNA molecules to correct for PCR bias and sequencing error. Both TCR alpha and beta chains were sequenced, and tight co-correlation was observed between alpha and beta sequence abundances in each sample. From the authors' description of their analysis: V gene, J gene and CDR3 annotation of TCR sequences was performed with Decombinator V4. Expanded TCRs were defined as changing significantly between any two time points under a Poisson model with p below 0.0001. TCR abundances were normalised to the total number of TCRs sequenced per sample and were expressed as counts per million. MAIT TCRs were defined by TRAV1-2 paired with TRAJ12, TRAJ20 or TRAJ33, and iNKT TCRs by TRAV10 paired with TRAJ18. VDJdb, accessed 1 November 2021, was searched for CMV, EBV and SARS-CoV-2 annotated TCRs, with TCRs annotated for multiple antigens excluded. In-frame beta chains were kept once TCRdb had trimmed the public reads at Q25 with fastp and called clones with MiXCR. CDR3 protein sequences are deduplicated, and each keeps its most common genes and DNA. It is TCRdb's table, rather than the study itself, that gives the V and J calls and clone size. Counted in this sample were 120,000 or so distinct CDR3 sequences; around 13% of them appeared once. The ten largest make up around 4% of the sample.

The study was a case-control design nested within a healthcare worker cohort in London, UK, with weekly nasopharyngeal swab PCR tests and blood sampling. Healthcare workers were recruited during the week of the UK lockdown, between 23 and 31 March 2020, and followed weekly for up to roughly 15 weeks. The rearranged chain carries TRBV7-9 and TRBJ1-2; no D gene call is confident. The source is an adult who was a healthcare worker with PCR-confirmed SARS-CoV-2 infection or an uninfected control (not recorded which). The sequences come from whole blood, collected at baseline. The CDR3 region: CASSSLSGSSYGYTF. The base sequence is TGTGCCAGCAGCTCATTAAGCGGCAGCTCCTATGGCTACACCTTC.